This paragraph covers one T cell receptor (beta chain) sequence. Assay used: immunoSEQ multiplex PCR; TCRdb lists only in-frame clones, some missing. The sample contains about 160,000 clones, roughly 80% of which appear only once. This sample is drawn from a study of blood T cell repertoires in COVID-19. Whole-study context: Samples taken during acute and convalescent COVID-19 were collected in the United States, Italy and Spain.

V shed 5 bases and J 4 bases; nucleotides not matched to a gene: 8. CDR3 length: 15 amino acids. Germline V CDR1 and CDR2: SGHNT, YYREEE (reference sequence). The sequence derives from a man aged 55 to 70 with acute or convalescent COVID-19. The chain links TRBV5-4 to TRBJ2-5; 10 bases align to TRBD2. Sequencing was done on a sample of peripheral blood. CDR3 DNA: TGTGCCAGCAGGCGAGCGGGGGGGCATCTAGAGACCCAGTACTTC. Protein sequence: CASRRAGGHLETQYF.